What follows are 16 T cell receptor beta chains derived from one specimen sequenced in a study of spatial heterogeneity in lung cancer (dated by TCRdb to about 2019). Explained via the paper, the time point label denotes: sample taken at primary tumor resection. Without any cell sorting, TCR sequencing was performed on whole RNA extracted either from tumor and nontumor lung tissue or from cryopreserved PBMC samples. Receptor libraries were prepared by 5' RACE. The run used a NextSeq 500. TCRdb itself trimmed the public reads at Q25 with fastp, ran MiXCR and retained productive beta chains. Entries that share a CDR3 protein sequence are merged under the most common genes and DNA. The sample table records 40,000 to 50,000 distinct CDR3 sequences; about an eighth of these occur just once. Clones ranked in the top ten supply about 55% of the sample. This specimen was PBMCs, taken at surgery. Receptors were obtained from a male donor with early-stage non-small cell lung cancer.

The genes are TRBV4-1 and TRBJ2-4; perhaps TRBD1 as D (5 bases). Germline V gene lookup returns CDR1 MGHRA and CDR2 YSYEKL. The V end was cut by 0 bases, the J end by 7 bases, with 13 bases between. CDR3 length: 15 amino acids. CDR3 in DNA: TGCGCCAGCAGCCAAGAAAGAGGATCAGGGAACATTCAGTACTTC. This gives the protein CASSQERGSGNIQYF.

The DNA for the CDR3 is TGTGCCAGCAGTTACTGGCAGGGGGTTTCCTACGAGCAGTACTTC. Its translation is CASSYWQGVSYEQYF. V usage is TRBV6-5 and J usage is TRBJ2-7, with TRBD1 matching 7 bases. CDR3 size: 15 residues. Germline V gene sequence: CDR1 MNHEY, CDR2 SVGAGI. V lost 1 base, J lost 1 base, and 4 bases stayed unmatched.

This clonotype was found a few times. The V gene is TRBV6-2 or TRBV6-3, the J gene TRBJ2-2, with 10 bases lining up with TRBD2. With V trimmed by 6 bases and J by 3 bases, 16 bases remained unmatched. The CDR3 length is 19 residues. Germline-derived CDR1 and CDR2 are MNHEY and SVGEGT. The CDR3 nucleotides are TGTGCCAGCAGACCCCTAGTCACAGCTAGCGGGAGTTACACCGGGGAGCTGTTTTTT. It specifies CASRPLVTASGSYTGELFF.

In this sample, this clonotype turned up many times. This chain uses TRBV7-2 with TRBJ2-5, with TRBD2 as a possible D gene (5 bases). The CDR3 length is 13 residues. The germline V gene encodes CDR1 SGHTA and CDR2 FQGNSA. Trimming took off 3 bases at V and 5 bases at J, with 10 bases between the two ends. The CDR3 nucleotides are TGTGCCAGCAGCTTTGGACTGGCGGAGACCCAGTACTTC. This translates into CASSFGLAETQYF.

V gene TRBV11-2 combines with J gene TRBJ2-1; a possible D gene is TRBD1 (6 bases). This CDR3 is built from 14 residues. CDR1 is SGHAT, CDR2 FQNNGV, per germline. The ends were cut back, 5 bases at V and 2 bases at J, with 10 bases in the middle. CDR3 protein: CASSPGQTYNEQFF. The CDR3 DNA reads as TGTGCCAGCAGCCCAGGACAGACCTACAATGAGCAGTTCTTC.

There are many counts of this clonotype. This chain uses TRBV9 with TRBJ1-6; no definite D call. V lost 0 bases to trimming and J lost 7 bases, with 11 bases between them. This CDR3 region has 15 residues. Germline V gene data show CDR1 as SGDLS and CDR2 as YYNGEE. CDR3 sequence (DNA): TGTGCCAGCAGCGTAGTGTCCGAAGGGAATTCACCCCTCCACTTT. Its protein product is CASSVVSEGNSPLHF.

This clonotype turned up a few times. The chain employs TRBV3-1 and TRBJ2-2; TRBD2 matches at 11 bases. V lost 3 bases to trimming and J lost 2 bases; unmatched junction nucleotides: 8. Germline CDR1 LGHDT, CDR2 YNNKEL (reference sequence). This CDR3 spans 18 amino acids. The CDR3 region is CASSQGTSGGPNTGELFF. The CDR3 DNA reads as TGTGCCAGCAGCCAGGGTACTAGCGGGGGCCCAAACACCGGGGAGCTGTTTTTT.

This sequence joins TRBV5-6 and TRBJ1-5; maybe TRBD1 (5 bases). V was shortened by 3 bases and J by 3 bases, with 13 bases between the two germline ends. Germline lookup yields CDR1 SGHDT and CDR2 YYEEEE. CDR3 size: 15 residues. The CDR3 here is CASSSMTASNQPQHF. CDR3 DNA sequence: TGTGCCAGCAGCTCGATGACAGCTTCCAATCAGCCCCAGCATTTT.

The chain employs TRBV27 and TRBJ2-2, with TRBD2 matching over 7 bases. The germline CDR1 and CDR2 sequences are MNHEY and SMNVEV (reference sequence). J was trimmed by 5 bases and V by 3 bases; bases with no gene match: 12. The CDR3 runs 17 residues. CDR3 DNA sequence: TGTGCCAGCAGTTTTCGCGGGAGCCCTATTCGGACCGGGGAGCTGTTTTTT. It encodes CASSFRGSPIRTGELFF.

This clonotype showed up just a few times. V gene TRBV29-1 combines with J gene TRBJ2-3; TRBD1 aligns across 10 bases. This CDR3 has 15 amino acids. Trimming cost V 4 bases and J 2 bases; bases outside gene matches: 6. From germline, CDR1 is SQVTM and CDR2 ANQGSEA. CDR3 in amino acids: CSVVGGTGDTDTQYF. The CDR3 region has the DNA TGCAGCGTTGTTGGAGGGACAGGGGACACAGATACGCAGTATTTT.

This clonotype was detected only a few times. The chain links TRBV10-3 to TRBJ1-5, with TRBD1 matching 7 bases. Germline CDR1 ENHRY, CDR2 SYGVKD. Trimming at V came to 3 bases and at J to 0 bases, leaving 8 bases not matched to a gene. CDR3 size: 17 residues. The CDR3 DNA follows: TGTGCCATCAGTGAAGGGGGGACAGCTTATAGCAATCAGCCCCAGCATTTT. This gives the protein CAISEGGTAYSNQPQHF.

The table lists this clonotype with a few counts. J is TRBJ1-1 and V is TRBV5-1; 8 positions match TRBD1. Unmatched junction bases numbered 5, after V lost 2 bases and J lost 5 bases. The germline gives CDR1 SGHRS, CDR2 YFSETQ. CDR3 length equals 14 residues. The CDR3 loop reads CASSFGQGGTEAFF. The CDR3 DNA reads as TGCGCCAGCAGCTTCGGACAGGGAGGGACTGAAGCTTTCTTT.

This clonotype was seen a few times. This chain connects TRBV4-1 to TRBJ2-5; D gene ambiguous. This CDR3 comprises 15 residues. CDR1 is MGHRA, CDR2 YSYEKL, per germline. The germline V and J ends were trimmed by 0 bases and 9 bases, with 17 bases remaining between them. CDR3 amino acids: CASSQDESGLQAQYF. The CDR3 nucleotides are TGCGCCAGCAGCCAAGACGAGTCCGGTCTGCAAGCCCAGTACTTC.

This clonotype was seen ten or more times. Here the CDR3 DNA reads TGTGCCAGCAGCTTAGGAGTTGGTCAAAACTATGGCTACACCTTC. Protein product: CASSLGVGQNYGYTF. The chain joins TRBV7-2 to TRBJ1-2; unclear D gene. V was clipped by 1 base and J by 2 bases, with 11 bases between them. Per the germline V gene, CDR1 is SGHTA and CDR2 is FQGNSA. The CDR3 runs to 15 residues.

This clonotype was recorded at least ten times. The chain links TRBV4-2 to TRBJ2-1; D unclear. From germline, CDR1 is LGHNA and CDR2 YNFKEQ. The CDR3 length is 16 residues. V was pared by 4 bases and J by 3 bases, with 16 bases between. The CDR3 reads CASSPTREGIYNEQFF. For the CDR3, the DNA is TGTGCCAGCAGCCCCACGAGAGAAGGGATCTACAATGAGCAGTTCTTC.

This clonotype was detected a few times. The chain recombines TRBV7-2 with TRBJ1-5; weak D call: TRBD1 (5 bases). V was trimmed by 3 bases and J by 6 bases, leaving 18 bases between them. This CDR3 spans 16 amino acids. Germline V gene sequence: CDR1 SGHTA, CDR2 FQGNSA. In DNA, the CDR3 is TGTGCCAGCAGCTTCGGAAGCACAGGAGACGGTCAGCCCCAGCATTTT. Translating gives CASSFGSTGDGQPQHF.